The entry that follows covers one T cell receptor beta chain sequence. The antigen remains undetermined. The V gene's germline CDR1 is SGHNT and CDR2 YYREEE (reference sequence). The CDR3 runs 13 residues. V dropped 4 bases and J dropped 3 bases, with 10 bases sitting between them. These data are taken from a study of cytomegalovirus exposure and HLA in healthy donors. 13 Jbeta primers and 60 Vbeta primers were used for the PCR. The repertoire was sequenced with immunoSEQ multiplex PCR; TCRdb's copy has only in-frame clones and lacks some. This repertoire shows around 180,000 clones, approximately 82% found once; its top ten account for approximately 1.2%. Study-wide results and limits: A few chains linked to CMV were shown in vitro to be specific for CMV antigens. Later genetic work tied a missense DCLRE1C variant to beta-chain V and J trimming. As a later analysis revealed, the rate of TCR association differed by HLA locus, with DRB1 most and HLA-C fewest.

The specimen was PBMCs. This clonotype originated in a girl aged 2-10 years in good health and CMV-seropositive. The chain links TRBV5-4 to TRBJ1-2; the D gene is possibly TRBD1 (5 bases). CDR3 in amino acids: CASSRGRDYGYTF. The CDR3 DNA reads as TGTGCCAGCAGCCGGGGGAGAGACTATGGCTACACCTTC.